This T cell receptor (beta chain) was sequenced during a study of blood T cells in healthy people across ages. This clonotype was seen a few times. Primers used in a second PCR of roughly 7 to 11 cycles were a sample-barcoded 5' primer and a J-beta primer mix. TCRdb analysed the 5' RACE reads with MiXCR anew, one entry per CDR3 protein. The sample lists fewer than 800,000 distinct CDR3 sequences; over 45% were seen once. The material sequenced was blood. The source is a woman aged 55-70 years in good health.

CDR3 bases: TGCAGCGTTGAATGGCGGGACAGGGAGACTAATGAAAAACTGTTTTTT. It codes for CSVEWRDRETNEKLFF. The chain recombines TRBV29-1 with TRBJ1-4, with 9 positions matching TRBD1. The CDR3 consists of 16 residues. The germline V gene encodes CDR1 SQVTM and CDR2 ANQGSEA. V lost 2 bases to trimming and J lost 2 bases; unmatched junction nucleotides: 6. Full variable domain (remainder filled in from reference TRBV29-1 and TRBJ1-4): SAVISQKPSRDICQRGTSLTIQCQVDSQVTMMFWYRQQPGQSLTLIATANQGSEATYESGFVIDKFPISRPNLTFSTLTVSNMSPEDSSIYLCSVEWRDRETNEKLFFGSGTQLSVL.